The clone carrying this T cell receptor beta chain was counted ten times or more. The antigen is undetermined. Germline CDR1 DFQATT, CDR2 SNEGSKA (reference sequence). The CDR3 is 13 residues long. V lost 1 base and J lost 3, with 9 bases in between. Unique molecular identifiers were used in preparing the TCRbeta library. Via MiXCR, TCRdb re-called the PCR reads, giving one row per CDR3 protein. The repertoire holds just over 950,000 distinct CDR3 sequences, roughly 31% seen once, with roughly 28% in the top ten. These data are taken from a study of T-cell reconstitution after alpha-beta-depleted transplantation in children. Study-level results: Reports say that about two months after transplant, the alpha-beta T cells came out of several hundred graft clones that had expanded. Diversity of TCRbeta at day 60 was high in some patients, arising from surviving recipient T cells and thymic progenitors.

The V gene is TRBV20-1, the J gene TRBJ2-5; tentatively, D is TRBD2 (5 bases). This TCR came from a boy under two years old who had a stem cell transplant for SCID, so the T cells may come from the graft donor. The sequenced sample was PBMCs, mostly from graft donor cells, obtained 360 days after TCRalphabeta/CD19-depleted stem cell transplant. CDR3 in amino acids: CSARGTGKETQYF. CDR3 nucleotides: TGCAGTGCTAGAGGAACCGGGAAAGAGACCCAGTACTTC.